This T cell receptor (beta chain) was profiled in a study of molecular identifiers for immune sequencing clone quantification. Study results and caveats: Whereas naive cells kept under 1% of molecules in clones above 20 RNA copies, such clones held over 97% in effectors. The sizes of highly expanded clones could be underestimated when identical TCR molecules share a barcode.

Naive CD8 T cells were picked out by sorting for CD8+CD4-CCR7+CD45RA+. The V and J ends lost 0 bases and 4 bases respectively, with 13 bases between them. This CDR3 is 16 amino acids long. Germline values: CDR1 SGHVS, CDR2 FQNEAQ. This clonotype is medium-sized (0.01 to 0.1%) in the sample. What it recognizes is unknown. TCRdb ran MiXCR on the PCR reads and lists one entry per CDR3 protein. In the table there are about 2,300 distinct CDR3 sequences, 24% of which are singletons. The chain is built from TRBV7-8 and TRBJ2-1, with TRBD2 as a possible D gene (6 bases). The TCR was taken from a human donor in good health. Some libraries in this study had Jurkat cell RNA spiked in. Sequenced input: naive CD8+ T cells from blood, with Jurkat cell RNA spiked in. Subset reported: FACS-sorted CD8+CD4-CCR7+CD45RA+ naive T cells. In nucleotides, the CDR3 is TGTGCCAGCAGCTTAGCGCTAGTCGGGAGTTACAATGAGCAGTTCTTC. The encoded protein is CASSLALVGSYNEQFF.